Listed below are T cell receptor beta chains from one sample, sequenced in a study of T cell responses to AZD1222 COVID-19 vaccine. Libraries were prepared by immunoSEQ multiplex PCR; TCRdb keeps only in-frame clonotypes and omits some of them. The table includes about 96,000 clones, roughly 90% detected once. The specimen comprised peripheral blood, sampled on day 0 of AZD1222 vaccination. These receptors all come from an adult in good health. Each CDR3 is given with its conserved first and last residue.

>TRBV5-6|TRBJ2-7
CASSSGLSSYEQYF
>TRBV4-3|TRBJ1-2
CASSQDSAGPNYGYTF
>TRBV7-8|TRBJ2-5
CASSLYRAPKVETQYF
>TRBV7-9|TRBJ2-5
CASSSVSQETQYF
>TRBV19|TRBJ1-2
CASSTAWSGQTQLTYGYTF
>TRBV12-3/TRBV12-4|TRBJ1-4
CASRPGGVEKLFF
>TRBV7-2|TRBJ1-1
CASSAGTTTEAFF
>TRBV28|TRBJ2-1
CASSPGTGKHEQFF
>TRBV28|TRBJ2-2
CASSFNQAGSGELFF
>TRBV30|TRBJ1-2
CACMTGAPLLGYTF
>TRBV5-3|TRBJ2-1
CARSPVGSGRAGEQFF
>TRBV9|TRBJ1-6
CASSAGPGGNSPLHF
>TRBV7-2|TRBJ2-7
CASSPSGGAAYEQYF
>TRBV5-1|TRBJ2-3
CASGWGSADTQYF
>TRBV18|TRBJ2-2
CASSPPGSGSNTGELFF
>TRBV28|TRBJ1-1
CASSPGQGGAWTEAFF
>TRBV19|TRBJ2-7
CASSMRSAVYEQYF
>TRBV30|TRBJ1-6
CAWTGVYPNSPLHF
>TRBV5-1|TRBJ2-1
CASSLGTGSVGEEQFF
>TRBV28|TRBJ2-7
CASSSRDRGTYEQYF
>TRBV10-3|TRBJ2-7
CAVSAGTYEQYF
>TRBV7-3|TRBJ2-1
CASSFGDGNEQFF
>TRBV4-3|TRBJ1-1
CASSQDAVNTEAFF
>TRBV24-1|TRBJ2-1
CATSPGLAGPSSYNEQFF
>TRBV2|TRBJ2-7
CASSDLGVTYEQYF
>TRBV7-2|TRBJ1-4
CASSLAGGTGGEKLFF
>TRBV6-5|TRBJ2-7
CASGPNLGYEQYF
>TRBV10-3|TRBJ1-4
CASGQGADTTNEKLFF
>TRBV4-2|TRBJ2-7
CASRNTSGSRYEQYF
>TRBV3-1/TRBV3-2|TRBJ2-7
CASSQGVRGRAGEQYF
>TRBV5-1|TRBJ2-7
CASSSTFSGTYEQYF
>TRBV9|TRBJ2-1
CASSVGGSGSFSSYNEQFF
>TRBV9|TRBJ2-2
CASSLRLLNTGELFF
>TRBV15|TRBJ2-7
CATSRDPTGNYEQYF
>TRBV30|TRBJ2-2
CALGGPGELFF
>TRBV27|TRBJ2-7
CASSSPVTYEQYF
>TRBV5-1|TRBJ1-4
CASSFGTGSEKLFF
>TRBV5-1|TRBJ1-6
CASNRDLESPLHF
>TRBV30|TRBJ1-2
CAWSRRREDGYTF
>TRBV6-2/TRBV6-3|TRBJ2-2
CASSFVILENSNTGELFF
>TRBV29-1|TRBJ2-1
CSVEGVAGGDEQFF
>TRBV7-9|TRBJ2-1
CASSLSPIYNEQFF
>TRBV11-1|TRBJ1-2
CASTPTGGNYGYTF
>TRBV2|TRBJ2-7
CASSPGTSGIFEQYF
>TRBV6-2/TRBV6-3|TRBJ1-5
CASSGGDSGNQPQHF
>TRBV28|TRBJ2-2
CASSRTGFNTGELFF
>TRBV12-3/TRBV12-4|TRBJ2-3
CASSPGTTDTQYF
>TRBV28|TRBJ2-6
CASSNGFSGANVLTF
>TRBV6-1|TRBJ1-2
CASSEDLRVGGYTF
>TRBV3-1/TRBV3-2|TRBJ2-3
CASSQDGTSGRTDTQYF
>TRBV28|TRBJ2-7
CASSSSNGRTYEQYF
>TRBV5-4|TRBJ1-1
CASSPTGAWGTEAFF
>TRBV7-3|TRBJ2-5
CASSVGQGRETQYF